The rows below give T cell receptor beta chains drawn from one sample of a study of blood T cell repertoires in COVID-19. Measured with immunoSEQ multiplex PCR; TCRdb has only the in-frame clones, and not every one. The data contain approximately 240,000 clones, nearly 90% of them seen just once; the ten biggest clones take up 2% to 2.5%. Sequenced sample: peripheral blood. These TCRs come from a middle-aged woman who had recovered from COVID-19. Both conserved end residues are part of each CDR3. The size of a clone is reported for some rows only, either as once, few or many, or as a class for expanded clones.

v_gene,j_gene,len,abundance,CDR3aa
TRBV6-1,TRBJ2-5,13,.,CASSDEPGWTQYF
TRBV4-3,TRBJ2-6,16,.,CASSQEAGPGANVLTF
TRBV28,TRBJ2-7,15,.,CASSLIGSGSYEQYF
TRBV7-3,TRBJ2-5,15,once,CASSLWGGAEETQYF
TRBV29-1,TRBJ2-3,15,.,CSATQGAHSADTQYF
TRBV7-6,TRBJ2-7,16,.,CASSFGLAGGKNEQYF
TRBV5-1,TRBJ1-2,13,.,CASRTGTQSIYTF
TRBV25-1,TRBJ2-7,15,.,CASSGGTGRSYEQYF
TRBV7-2,TRBJ1-2,15,.,CASSPRTAELYGYTF
TRBV27,TRBJ2-7,15,.,CASSLRGGSSYEQYF
TRBV7-8,TRBJ2-1,18,once,CASSLALAGGVVLNEQFF
TRBV10-2,TRBJ2-5,16,.,CASSEPGQGGQETQYF
TRBV9,TRBJ2-3,14,.,CASSEPSGGLAQYF
TRBV28,TRBJ1-6,15,.,CASTHRDRRNSPLHF